The sequence of this TCR beta chain was determined in a study of shared clonotypes between healthy human individuals. Findings of the study overall: Of the naive CD4 clonotypes, approximately 5% were shared across several donors. Genetic and exposure-history diversity was limited by the small donor number.

Clones were read by immunoSEQ multiplex PCR, and TCRdb kept only the in-frame ones, dropping some. This table has roughly 1,100,000 clones, around 76% appearing once. With regard to this clone: The antigen is unknown.

The CDR3 loop spans 12 amino acids. V lost 4 bases and J lost 4, with 10 bases in between. The V gene's germline CDR1 is GTSNPN and CDR2 SVGIG (reference sequence). The material sequenced was memory CD4+ T cells sorted from blood. As to subset: CD45RA-negative fraction. V and J are TRBV30 and TRBJ2-5, with D perhaps assigned TRBD1 or TRBD2 (6 bases each). This receptor was identified in a man younger than 30 in good health. CDR3 in amino acids: CAWTSGAETQYF. The CDR3 nucleotides are TGTGCCTGGACATCGGGGGCAGAGACCCAGTACTTC.